Listed here are 9 T cell receptor beta chains from one sample, sequenced in a study of tumor-infiltrating lymphocytes in primary liver carcinoma. A primer matching the constant region was used to make TCR beta cDNA from 450 to 550 ng of total RNA. Three nested multiplex PCR rounds of slightly modified ARM-PCR generated TCR beta libraries. With TRBV1-TRBV30 forward primers and a C-beta reverse primer, the first two PCR rounds were run for roughly 10 cycles each. TCRdb re-derived calls from the multiplex PCR reads in MiXCR, one entry per CDR3 protein. Of over 35,000 distinct CDR3 sequences listed, 74% were seen once; the top ten hold roughly 15%. Co-extracting RNA and DNA was done with 20-30 mg of unsorted bulk tissue as input. Sequenced sample: liver tumor tissue from sampling region 4. Sample subset: tumor region T4, right-lateral pole. The receptors stem from a man aged 35-49 years with primary liver carcinoma and hepatitis B virus infection.

Worth noting for this clonotype: A junction end diverges from the germline sequence, so it may reflect a read error. The rearrangement joins TRBV5-1 to TRBJ1-3; D ambiguous. CDR3 size: 13 residues. Germline V gene sequence: CDR1 SGHRS, CDR2 YFSETQ. CDR3 region: CACSLGGGNTKYF. DNA of the CDR3: TGCGCCTGCAGCCTAGGAGGCGGAAACACCAAATATTTT.

This clonotype was observed a handful of times. V is TRBV28 and J is TRBJ2-7; tentative D call: TRBD2 (5 bases). This CDR3 has 15 amino acids. Germline V lookup: CDR1 MDHEN, CDR2 SYDVKM. Trimming took 0 bases from V and 6 from J, leaving 15 bases between them. The CDR3 nucleotides are TGTGCCAGCAGTTTATGGGACGGGAATATGGTCGAGCAGTACTTC. The encoded protein is CASSLWDGNMVEQYF.

On this clonotype itself: The conserved closing phenylalanine or tryptophan is absent in this CDR3, likely reflecting a read error. V usage is TRBV7-2 and J usage is TRBJ2-1; 8 bases match TRBD2. Germline CDR1 and CDR2: SGHTA and FQGNSA. CDR3 length: 14 residues. The CDR3: CATSLAAGANEQFL. As DNA, the CDR3 is TGTGCCACCAGCTTAGCAGCGGGGGCCAATGAGCAGTTCCTC.

Concerning this clonotype itself: One end of the junction fails to match germline, which may point to a read error. As DNA, the CDR3 is TGTGCCAACAGCTTAGGGGTCAGCAACGATGAGCAATTCTTC. Amino acid sequence: CANSLGVSNDEQFF. The chain has TRBV11-3 and TRBJ2-1; possible D gene TRBD1, 5 bases. Per germline, CDR1 SGHNT and CDR2 YENEEA. The CDR3 is 14 residues long.

About this clonotype itself: A read error may produce the germline difference seen at one junction end. The chain couples TRBV11-3 to TRBJ2-1; D gene unclear. The CDR3 spans 14 residues. Germline CDR1 is SGHNT and CDR2 is YENEEA. Here the CDR3 reads CDSSLGVSDNEQFF. For the CDR3, the DNA is TGTGACAGCAGTTTAGGCGTCTCGGACAATGAGCAGTTCTTC.

This clonotype was seen a single time. No conserved phenylalanine or tryptophan is present at the end of the CDR3, so a read error is the likely explanation. The limits of the CDR3 on the DNA are not certain, so only TCRdb's listed CDR3 is given. V usage is TRBV29-1 and J usage is TRBJ2-1; TRBD2 is taken as the D call from the table, unchecked against the DNA. Germline-derived CDR1 and CDR2 are SQVTM and ANQGSEA. The length of the CDR3 is 10 amino acids, counting both ends. This CDR3 reads CSVGEGGQLL.

This clonotype was observed a few times. An end of the junction does not agree with germline; a read error may underlie this. This chain links TRBV29-1 with TRBJ2-6; the D call may be TRBD1 or TRBD2 (5 bases each). This CDR3 is 16 amino acids long. Germline lookup yields CDR1 SQVTM and CDR2 ANQGSEA. In nucleotides, the CDR3 is TGCAGCGTTGACGGTCTCCCAGGTTCCGGGGCCAACGTCCCGACTTTC. Translated, it gives CSVDGLPGSGANVPTF.

This clonotype was seen a handful of times. The junction differs from germline at one of its ends, possibly a read error. The genes are TRBV24-1 and TRBJ2-6, with D unresolved. The CDR3 spans 15 residues. Germline-derived CDR1 and CDR2 are KGHDR and SFDVKD. The CDR3 is CATIDHLFGANVLTF. The CDR3 nucleotides are TGTGCCACCATTGATCACCTATTTGGGGCCAACGTCCTGACTTTC.

The rearrangement joins TRBV11-2 to TRBJ2-5; no clear D gene. This CDR3 spans 11 amino acids. The germline V gene encodes CDR1 SGHAT and CDR2 FQNNGV. The V gene lost 9 bases and the J gene lost 5 bases, with 10 bases spanning the gap. Here the CDR3 reads CASSLWETQYF. The CDR3 nucleotides read TGTGCCAGTAGTTTGTGGGAGACCCAGTACTTC.